This T cell receptor (beta chain) appears in the sequencing data of a study of blood T cell repertoires in COVID-19. The overall study: T cells, B-cell-depleted T cells, or PBMCs supplied cDNA or gDNA.

This CDR3 contains 14 residues. Trimming left V 5 bases short and J 0 bases short, with 11 bases between. Per the germline V gene, CDR1 is SGHAT and CDR2 is FQDESV (reference sequence). Authors' methods: Reference gene primer amplification gave estimated nucleated cell counts. Assay: immunoSEQ multiplex PCR; the TCRdb copy retains only in-frame clones and omits some. V, J and clone size are those of that table, while D and trimming were read from the DNA. The table has around 230,000 clones, less than 90% seen once; the top ten hold about 2.5%. The material sequenced was peripheral blood. The J gene is TRBJ2-7, the V gene TRBV11-1; D is undetermined. The clonotype originates from a woman in her 70s with active or convalescent COVID-19. DNA for the CDR3: TGTGCCAGCAGCCCAGTCAGTCACTCCTACGAGCAGTACTTC. Amino acids: CASSPVSHSYEQYF.